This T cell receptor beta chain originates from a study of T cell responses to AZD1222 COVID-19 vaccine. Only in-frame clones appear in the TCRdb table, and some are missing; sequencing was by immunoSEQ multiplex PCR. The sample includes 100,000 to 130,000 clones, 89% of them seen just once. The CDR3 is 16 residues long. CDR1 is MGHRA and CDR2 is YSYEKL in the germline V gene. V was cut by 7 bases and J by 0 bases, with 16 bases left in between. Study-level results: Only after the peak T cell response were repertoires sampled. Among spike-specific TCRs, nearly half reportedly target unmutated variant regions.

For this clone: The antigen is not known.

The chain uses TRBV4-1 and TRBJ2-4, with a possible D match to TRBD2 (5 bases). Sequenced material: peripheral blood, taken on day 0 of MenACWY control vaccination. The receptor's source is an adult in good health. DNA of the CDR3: TGCGCCAGCACCCCTATGGAGGAGTCAGCCAAAAACATTCAGTACTTC. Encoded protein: CASTPMEESAKNIQYF.